A single sample gave rise to the 28 T cell receptor beta chains below, sequenced in a study of Graves' ophthalmopathy and Graves' hyperthyroidism. As the template, RNA transcripts were used to amplify TCR beta CDR3 regions. RT-PCR with HTBI primers came first, then second-round multiplex PCR. TCRdb itself ran the multiplex PCR reads through MiXCR, one entry per CDR3 protein. Of about 640,000 distinct CDR3 sequences listed, about 38% were seen once; the top ten hold more than 3%. The sequenced material came from peripheral blood. Receptor source: an adult man with Graves' ophthalmopathy.

This clonotype has only a few counts. The genes are TRBV20-1 and TRBJ2-2; D remains ambiguous. Trimming removed 3 bases at V and 2 bases at J, with 10 bases between. The CDR3 is 14 amino acids. Germline V lookup: CDR1 DFQATT, CDR2 SNEGSKA (reference sequence). Here the CDR3 reads CSASALINTGELFF. The CDR3 nucleotides read TGCAGTGCTAGTGCGCTAATAAACACCGGGGAGCTGTTTTTT.

The chain is built from TRBV7-6 and TRBJ2-5; TRBD2 is a possible D gene (6 bases). The CDR3 is 14 residues long. Between the trimmed V and J ends, which lost 7 bases and 3 bases, there was a span of 15 bases. Germline V gene data show CDR1 as SGHVS and CDR2 as FNYEAQ. The CDR3 DNA sequence: TGTGCCAGCACCGGGAGCAACGGGGAAGAGACCCAGTACTTC. Its translation is CASTGSNGEETQYF.

The genes are TRBV12-3 or TRBV12-4 and TRBJ1-4, with a possible D match to TRBD1 (5 bases). With 6 bases removed from V and 7 bases from J, the gap between germline ends came to 24 bases. This CDR3 region has 17 residues. The CDR3 bases are TGTGCCAGCAGCCTCAATAGGGTTACGGGGCGGGGTGAAAAACTGTTTTTT. Protein: CASSLNRVTGRGEKLFF.

V is TRBV12-5 and J is TRBJ2-2; 9 bases fit TRBD2. This CDR3 is 15 amino acids long. Germline values: CDR1 LGHNT, CDR2 FRNRAP. CDR3 sequence reads: CASSSFQRGAGELFF. The DNA for the CDR3 is TGTGCCAGCAGTTCCTTTCAGCGGGGGGCTGGGGAGCTGTTTTTT.

With regard to this clonotype: A read error may account for a junction end that differs from germline. This chain connects TRBV10-3 to TRBJ1-4; D gene unclear. The CDR3 covers 15 residues. CDR1 is ENHRY, CDR2 SYGVKD, per germline. CDR3: CASHLVGSSKEKLFF. CDR3 DNA sequence: TGTGCCAGCCACTTGGTGGGCAGTTCTAAAGAAAAACTGTTTTTT.

About this clonotype itself: A read error is possible here, since a much larger clone lies one base away. The V and J genes are TRBV19 and TRBJ2-7; 8 bases agree with TRBD1. Germline CDR1 and CDR2: LNHDA and SQIVND (reference sequence). The J segment lost 3 bases and the V segment lost 5 bases, leaving 6 bases of the junction unmatched. The CDR3 has 14 amino acids. CDR3 region: CASSLTGAGYEQYF. The CDR3 DNA reads TGTGCCAGTAGTTTGACAGGGGCCGGCTACGAGCAGTACTTC.

The chain carries TRBV29-1 and TRBJ2-5; TRBD2 agrees at 10 bases. Losses at the gene ends were 8 bases for V and 4 bases for J; bases not matched to a gene: 4. Germline CDR1 and CDR2: SQVTM and ANQGSEA. CDR3 length: 12 residues. DNA for the CDR3: TGCAGCTCTCTAGCGGGAGTAGAGACCCAGTACTTC. The encoded protein is CSSLAGVETQYF. The full variable domain, in which reference TRBV29-1 and TRBJ2-5 provide the parts outside the CDR3, is SAVISQKPSRDICQRGTSLTIQCQVDSQVTMMFWYRQQPGQSLTLIATANQGSEATYESGFVIDKFPISRPNLTFSTLTVSNMSPEDSSIYLCSSLAGVETQYFGPGTRLLVL.

This clonotype was found many times. The chain links TRBV10-2 to TRBJ2-7, with D possibly TRBD1 on 6 matching bases. Germline values: CDR1 WSHSY, CDR2 SAAADI. This CDR3 is 14 amino acids long. Trimming cost V 6 bases and J 4 bases, with 16 bases left between them. CDR3 region: CASRSQGRLYEQYF. The CDR3 DNA follows: TGCGCCAGCAGGTCCCAGGGGCGCTTATACGAGCAGTACTTC.

V gene TRBV20-1 combines with J gene TRBJ1-4, with D perhaps matching TRBD1 (5 bases). Germline-derived CDR1 and CDR2 are DFQATT and SNEGSKA (reference sequence). The CDR3 extends over 14 amino acids. V was clipped by 6 bases and J by 4 bases, with 15 bases between them. CDR3 amino acids: CSAQGGGDNEKLFF. Written as DNA, the CDR3 is TGCAGTGCCCAAGGTGGGGGGGATAATGAAAAACTGTTTTTT.

This clonotype appeared many times. The chain links TRBV2 to TRBJ2-7; 10 bases map to TRBD1. Germline-derived CDR1 and CDR2 are SNHLY and FYNNEI. This CDR3 has 14 amino acids. V trimming: 6 bases; J trimming: 5 bases; junction bases outside the gene matches: 7. The CDR3 is CASSRDRGFHEQYF. CDR3 nucleotide sequence: TGTGCCAGCAGCCGGGACAGGGGATTCCACGAGCAGTACTTC.

The V and J genes are TRBV6-2 or TRBV6-3 and TRBJ2-5; 11 positions agree with TRBD1. J lost 5 bases, V lost 10 bases, and 15 bases had no gene match. The CDR3 totals 16 residues. Germline values: CDR1 MNHEY, CDR2 SVGEGT. The DNA of the CDR3 is TGTGCCAACAAGGATACTAGGACAGGGGGCATGGAGACCCAGTACTTC. Amino acids: CANKDTRTGGMETQYF.

The chain combines TRBV20-1 with TRBJ2-7, with 8 nucleotides matching TRBD1. Germline values: CDR1 DFQATT, CDR2 SNEGSKA (reference sequence). This CDR3 region has 14 residues. With 2 bases clipped from V and 5 bases from J, the junction kept 8 bases outside the gene matches. The chain's CDR3 is CSARPGTGQNEQYF. The CDR3 nucleotides read TGCAGTGCTAGACCAGGGACAGGTCAGAACGAGCAGTACTTC.

This clonotype was picked up many times. The chain joins TRBV29-1 to TRBJ2-7; D might be TRBD2 (6 bases). Per the germline V gene, CDR1 is SQVTM and CDR2 is ANQGSEA. V dropped 6 bases and J dropped 2 bases, with 14 bases sitting between them. The CDR3 runs 13 residues. CDR3 residues: CSVAGTEAYEQYF. DNA of the CDR3: TGCAGCGTGGCCGGGACTGAGGCCTACGAGCAGTACTTC.

On this clonotype itself: It may be a read error: a sequence one base away is much more abundant. The chain joins TRBV7-8 to TRBJ1-5; TRBD1 matches 8 bases. Germline CDR1 reads SGHVS; CDR2 reads FQNEAQ. The CDR3 runs 13 residues. J gave up 9 bases and V 6 bases, and 7 bases lay outside the gene matches. The CDR3 DNA is TGTGCCAGCAGGAACAGGGGGGATCGGCCCCAGCATTTT. It specifies CASRNRGDRPQHF.

The V and J genes are TRBV29-1 and TRBJ1-4; D may be TRBD1 (6 bases). Trimming removed 0 bases from V and 8 bases from J, with 10 bases in between. This CDR3 is 13 amino acids long. CDR1 and CDR2 (germline): SQVTM, ANQGSEA. In DNA, the CDR3 is TGCAGCGTTGAAGATCAGGGGATGGAAAAACTGTTTTTT. Translated: CSVEDQGMEKLFF.

V is TRBV5-8 and J is TRBJ2-7; D possibly corresponds to TRBD1 (5 bases). This CDR3 contains 14 residues. The germline CDR1 and CDR2 sequences are SGHTS and YDEGEE. Between the trimmed V and J ends, which lost 2 bases and 4 bases, there was a span of 13 bases. DNA of the CDR3: TGTGCCAGCAGCTTAAGTAAGGGGCCGTACGAGCAGTACTTC. Translated, it gives CASSLSKGPYEQYF.

This clonotype was seen more than once but under ten times. This chain joins TRBV6-5 and TRBJ1-1, with 9 bases identical to TRBD1. The J segment lost 9 bases and the V segment lost 7 bases, leaving 12 bases of the junction unmatched. This CDR3 has 14 amino acids. CDR1 and CDR2 from the germline V gene are MNHEY and SVGAGI. The CDR3 loop is CASTNGQGTVKAFF. The CDR3 DNA reads TGTGCCAGCACCAACGGACAGGGGACAGTTAAAGCTTTCTTT.

The chain couples TRBV7-8 to TRBJ2-7, with a tentative D call TRBD1 (6 bases). V gave up 5 bases and J gave up 7 bases, with 18 bases separating them. CDR1 and CDR2 from the germline V gene are SGHVS and FQNEAQ. CDR3 size: 14 residues. CDR3 in amino acids: CASSPGTQGNEQYF. Written as DNA, the CDR3 is TGTGCCAGCAGCCCCGGGACACAAGGCAATGAGCAGTACTTC.

The table lists this clonotype with many counts. The V call is TRBV29-1, the J call TRBJ2-3; TRBD2 agrees at 9 bases. Germline V gene lookup returns CDR1 SQVTM and CDR2 ANQGSEA. The CDR3 totals 14 residues. V lost 5 bases, J lost 3 bases, and 6 bases stayed unmatched. For the CDR3, the DNA is TGCAGCGTTCTCCTAGCGGGGAGAACAGATACGCAGTATTTT. Its translation: CSVLLAGRTDTQYF.

This chain connects TRBV5-6 to TRBJ2-7; D is perhaps TRBD2 (6 bases). Germline CDR1 SGHDT, CDR2 YYEEEE. CDR3 length: 15 amino acids. Trimming shortened V by 5 bases and J by 1 base, and 16 bases separated the two germline ends. The CDR3 DNA reads TGTGCCAGCAGTTTATTTGCGGGGAAGTCCTACGAGCAGTACTTC. Protein: CASSLFAGKSYEQYF.

This clonotype was picked up many times. This chain connects TRBV11-3 to TRBJ1-2, with D unclear. Germline V gene lookup returns CDR1 SGHNT and CDR2 YENEEA. V dropped 1 base and J dropped 3 bases, with 18 bases sitting between them. The CDR3 consists of 17 residues. CDR3 region: CASSLGELGAVDYGYTF. CDR3 DNA sequence: TGTGCCAGCAGCTTAGGCGAACTGGGCGCCGTGGACTATGGCTACACCTTC.

This clonotype has a count of ten or more. J is TRBJ2-7 and V is TRBV5-6; 8 bases map to TRBD2. Trimming cost V 0 bases and J 7 bases; bases outside gene matches: 15. The germline CDR1 and CDR2 sequences are SGHDT and YYEEEE. The CDR3 sequence is 17 residues long. CDR3 DNA sequence: TGTGCCAGCAGCTTGGTATCTGGCGGGAGGACCTCGTGGGAGCAGTACTTC. This encodes CASSLVSGGRTSWEQYF.

The chain links TRBV10-2 to TRBJ1-6, with a possible D match to TRBD1 (5 bases). Trimming stripped 8 bases from V and 4 bases from J, with 18 bases between. Germline V lookup: CDR1 WSHSY, CDR2 SAAADI. CDR3 length: 16 amino acids. The CDR3, as DNA: TGCGCCAGCTGCGTCAGGGTGGGGAGGTATAATTCACCCCTCCACTTT. This sequence encodes CASCVRVGRYNSPLHF.

This clonotype was seen ten or more times. This chain connects TRBV7-2 to TRBJ2-7; 9 bases align to TRBD2. CDR3 size: 16 residues. Germline CDR1 SGHTA, CDR2 FQGNSA. Germline trimming cut 5 bases from V and 3 bases from J; bases unmatched to any gene: 11. CDR3 residues: CASSTGTSPTIYEQYF. The CDR3 nucleotides read TGTGCCAGCAGCACCGGGACTAGCCCCACGATCTACGAGCAGTACTTC.

This clonotype came up many times. The rearrangement uses TRBV9 and TRBJ2-7, with 7 positions matching TRBD1. The CDR3 is 14 amino acids. The V segment lost 4 bases and the J segment 4 bases; nucleotides outside the gene matches: 8. Germline CDR1 reads SGDLS; CDR2 reads YYNGEE. The CDR3 DNA is TGTGCCAGCAGCAGAGGACAGGCTGAGTACGAGCAGTACTTC. This encodes CASSRGQAEYEQYF.

V gene TRBV12-3 or TRBV12-4 combines with J gene TRBJ2-2; D not resolved. This CDR3 has 15 residues. V was cut by 3 bases and J by 2 bases, with 10 bases left in between. CDR3 in DNA: TGTGCCAGCAGTTTGATCTACCCTAACACCGGGGAGCTGTTTTTT. Its protein is CASSLIYPNTGELFF.

This clonotype was seen many times. The chain recombines TRBV12-3 or TRBV12-4 with TRBJ2-2; D uncertain. V was shortened by 6 bases and J by 1 base, with 12 bases between the two germline ends. The CDR3 extends over 15 amino acids. CDR3 region: CASSPRPGNTGELFF. CDR3 bases: TGTGCCAGCAGCCCTCGTCCTGGGAACACCGGGGAGCTGTTTTTT.

In the case of this clonotype: The conserved phenylalanine or tryptophan is not found at the CDR3 terminus, so this likely reflects a read error. It is unclear where the CDR3 begins or ends on the DNA, so no DNA is shown, and the CDR3 is as TCRdb lists it. This rearrangement joins TRBV10-2 to TRBJ1-1; the table's TRBD1 call for D was not verified on the DNA. Germline CDR1 reads WSHSY; CDR2 reads SAAADI. The CDR3 sequence runs 11 residues, both termini included. The CDR3 is CASRAGTEALL.